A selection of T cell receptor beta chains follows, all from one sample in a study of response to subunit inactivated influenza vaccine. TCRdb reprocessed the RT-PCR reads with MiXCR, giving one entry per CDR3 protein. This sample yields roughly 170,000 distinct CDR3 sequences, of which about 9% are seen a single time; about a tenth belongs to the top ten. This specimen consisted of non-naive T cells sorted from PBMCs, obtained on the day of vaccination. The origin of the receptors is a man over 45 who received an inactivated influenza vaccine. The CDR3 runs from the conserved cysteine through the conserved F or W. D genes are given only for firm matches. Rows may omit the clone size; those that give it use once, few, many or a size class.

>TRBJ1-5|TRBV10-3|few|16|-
CAISESQGRGNQPQHF
TGTGCCATCAGTGAGTCCCAGGGAAGGGGGAATCAGCCCCAGCATTTT
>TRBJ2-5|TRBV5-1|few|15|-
CASSLRGYREETQYF
TGCGCCAGCAGCTTAAGAGGGTACCGGGAAGAGACCCAGTACTTC
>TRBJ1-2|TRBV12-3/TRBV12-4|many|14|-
CASSPSGRVEGYTF
TGTGCCAGCAGTCCTTCGGGGAGGGTGGAAGGCTACACCTTC
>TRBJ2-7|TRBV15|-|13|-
CATSRGKLGEQYF
TGTGCCACCAGCAGAGGGAAGTTAGGGGAGCAGTACTTC
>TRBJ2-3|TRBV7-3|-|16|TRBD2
CASSLTPGGATDTQYF
TGTGCCAGCAGCTTAACGCCGGGGGGGGCCACAGATACGCAGTATTTT
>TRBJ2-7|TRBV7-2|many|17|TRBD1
CASSLAPPGTGKYEQYF
TGTGCCAGCAGCTTAGCTCCCCCCGGGACAGGCAAATACGAGCAGTACTTC
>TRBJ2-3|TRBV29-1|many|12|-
CSVARQGDTQYF
TGCAGCGTTGCCCGTCAGGGGGATACGCAGTATTTT
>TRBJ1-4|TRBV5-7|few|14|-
CASSRQNLVAKLFF
TGTGCCAGCAGCCGACAGAATCTAGTCGCCAAACTGTTTTTT
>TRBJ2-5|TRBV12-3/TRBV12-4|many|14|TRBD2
CASSLLAGLETQYF
TGTGCCAGCAGTTTGCTAGCGGGGTTGGAGACCCAGTACTTC
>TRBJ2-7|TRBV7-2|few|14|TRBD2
CASSLPGGREEQYF
TGTGCCAGCAGCTTACCGGGAGGGAGGGAAGAGCAGTACTTC
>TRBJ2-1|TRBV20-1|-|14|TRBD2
CRAKTSGATNEQFF
TGCAGAGCAAAGACTAGCGGGGCGACGAATGAGCAGTTCTTC
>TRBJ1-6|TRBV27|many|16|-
CASSFSRGRNNSPLHF
TGTGCCAGCAGTTTTAGTCGGGGACGGAATAATTCACCCCTCCACTTT
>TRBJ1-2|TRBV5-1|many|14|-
CASSSGSSKDGYTF
TGCGCCAGCAGCTCGGGGTCCTCAAAGGATGGCTACACCTTC
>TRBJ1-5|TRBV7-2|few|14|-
CASSTGLVNQPQHF
TGTGCCAGCAGCACAGGGCTCGTTAATCAGCCCCAGCATTTT
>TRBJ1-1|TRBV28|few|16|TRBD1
CASSPATGGMNTEAFF
TGTGCCAGCAGCCCAGCGACAGGGGGGATGAACACTGAAGCTTTCTTT
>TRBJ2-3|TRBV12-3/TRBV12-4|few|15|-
CASSFGGLDTDTQYF
TGTGCCAGCAGTTTCGGAGGGCTCGACACAGATACGCAGTATTTT
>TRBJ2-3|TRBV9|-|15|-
CASSVGPSGTDTQYF
TGTGCCAGCAGCGTAGGTCCTAGCGGCACAGATACGCAGTATTTT
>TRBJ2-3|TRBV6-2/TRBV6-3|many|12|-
CASTHTADTQYF
TGTGCCAGCACGCATACGGCAGATACGCAGTATTTT
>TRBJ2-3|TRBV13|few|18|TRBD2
CASSSRGLAGGPYDTQYF
TGTGCCAGCAGCTCAAGGGGACTAGCGGGGGGGCCCTACGATACGCAGTATTTT
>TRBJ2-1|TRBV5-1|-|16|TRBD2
CASSFQTSGVYNEQFF
TGCGCCAGCAGCTTCCAGACTAGCGGTGTCTACAATGAGCAGTTCTTC
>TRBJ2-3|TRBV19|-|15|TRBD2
CASASIAGGTDTQYF
TGTGCCAGTGCCTCGATAGCGGGAGGGACAGATACGCAGTATTTT
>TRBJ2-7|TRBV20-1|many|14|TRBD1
CSARLPSGGYEQYF
TGCAGTGCTAGACTTCCATCAGGGGGCTACGAGCAGTACTTC
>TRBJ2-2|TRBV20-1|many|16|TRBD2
CSARDRLAGNTGELFF
TGCAGTGCTAGAGATAGGCTAGCGGGAAACACCGGGGAGCTGTTTTTT
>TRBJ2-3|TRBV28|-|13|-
CASSSIGADTQYF
TGTGCCAGCAGTTCAATCGGGGCCGATACGCAGTATTTT
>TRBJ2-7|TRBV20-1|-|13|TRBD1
CSVRDRVFYEQYF
TGCAGTGTGAGGGACAGGGTGTTCTACGAGCAGTACTTC
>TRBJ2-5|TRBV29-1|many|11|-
CSVDLQETQYF
TGCAGCGTTGACCTACAAGAGACCCAGTACTTC
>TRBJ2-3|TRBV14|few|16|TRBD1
CASSQVTGGNTDTQYF
TGTGCCAGCAGCCAAGTAACAGGGGGCAACACAGATACGCAGTATTTT
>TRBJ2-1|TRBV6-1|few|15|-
CASSDEGKGYNEQFF
TGTGCCAGCAGTGATGAGGGGAAAGGGTACAATGAGCAGTTCTTC
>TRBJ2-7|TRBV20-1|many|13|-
CSASPTSSYEQYF
TGCAGTGCTAGTCCTACCTCCTCCTACGAGCAGTACTTC
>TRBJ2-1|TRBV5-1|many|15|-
CASSLARIANNEQFF
TGCGCCAGCAGCTTGGCCCGTATAGCGAACAATGAGCAGTTCTTC
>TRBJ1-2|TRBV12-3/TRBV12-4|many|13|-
CASSLGGPYGYTF
TGTGCCAGCAGTTTAGGGGGACCCTATGGCTACACCTTC
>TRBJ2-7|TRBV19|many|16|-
CASSPSGGTVAYEQYF
TGTGCCAGTAGTCCCTCCGGAGGGACGGTCGCCTACGAGCAGTACTTC
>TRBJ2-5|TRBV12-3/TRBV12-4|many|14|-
CASSFYGTPETQYF
TGTGCCAGCAGTTTCTACGGGACTCCAGAGACCCAGTACTTC
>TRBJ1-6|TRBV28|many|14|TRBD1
CASTTGQGRAPLHF
TGTGCCAGCACCACGGGACAGGGTCGGGCACCCCTCCACTTT
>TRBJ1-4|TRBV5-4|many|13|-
CASSLDEGEKLFF
TGTGCCAGCAGCTTGGATGAGGGGGAAAAACTGTTTTTT
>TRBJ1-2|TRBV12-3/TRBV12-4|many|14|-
CASGKGLPIYGYTF
TGTGCCAGCGGGAAGGGACTTCCGATCTATGGCTACACCTTC
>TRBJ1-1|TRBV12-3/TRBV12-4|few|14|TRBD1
CASRWTGMNTEAFF
TGTGCCAGCAGGTGGACAGGGATGAACACTGAAGCTTTCTTT
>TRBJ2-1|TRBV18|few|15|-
CASSPLSTPYNEQFF
TGTGCCAGCTCACCACTATCCACACCCTACAATGAGCAGTTCTTC
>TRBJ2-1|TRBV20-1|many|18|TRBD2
CSAMGLAGGTLSYNEQFF
TGCAGTGCTATGGGACTAGCGGGGGGTACACTCTCCTACAATGAGCAGTTCTTC
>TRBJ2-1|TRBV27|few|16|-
CASSFLTRDSYNEQFF
TGTGCCAGCAGTTTTCTTACAAGAGACTCCTACAATGAGCAGTTCTTC
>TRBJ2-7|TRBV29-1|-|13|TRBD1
CSVGDRGDYEQYF
TGCAGCGTTGGGGACAGGGGGGACTACGAGCAGTACTTC